These 17 T cell receptor beta chains were all obtained from the same sample, sequenced in a study of blood T cell repertoires in COVID-19. Some clones are missing from TCRdb's copy, which holds only in-frame ones; the method was immunoSEQ multiplex PCR. In the table there are approximately 230,000 clones, about nine tenths of which are singletons. The sample consisted of PBMCs or T cells enriched from blood (not recorded which). These receptors were taken from a woman between 25 and 40 years old with acute COVID-19.

The V and J genes are TRBV19 and TRBJ2-7, with D possibly matching TRBD2 (6 bases). Germline V gene data show CDR1 as LNHDA and CDR2 as SQIVND (reference sequence). The CDR3 is made up of 15 amino acids. With 4 bases removed from V and 1 base from J, the gap between germline ends came to 14 bases. The CDR3 DNA sequence: TGTGCCAGTAGTACCTCTCGAGGGAGGTCCTACGAGCAGTACTTC. This sequence encodes CASSTSRGRSYEQYF. Variable domain in full (rest from reference TRBV19 and TRBJ2-7): DGGITQSPKYLFRKEGQNVTLSCEQNLNHDAMYWYRQDPGQGLRLIYYSQIVNDFQKGDIAEGYSVSREKKESFPLTVTSAQKNPTAFYLCASSTSRGRSYEQYFGPGTRLTVT.

V is TRBV5-4 and J is TRBJ2-2; perhaps TRBD2 as D (5 bases). This CDR3 contains 16 residues. Trimming cost V 4 bases and J 8 bases, with 21 bases left between them. CDR1 and CDR2 from the germline V gene are SGHNT and YYREEE (reference sequence). In DNA, the CDR3 is TGTGCCAGCAGCCCCGAAGGCCGGGGAATGGTAGGGGAGCTGTTTTTT. Translating gives CASSPEGRGMVGELFF.

The rearrangement uses TRBV18 and TRBJ2-1, with 12 nucleotides matching TRBD2. The junction had 2 bases not matched to a gene; V was cut back by 1 base and J by 4 bases. Germline V gene data show CDR1 as KGHSH and CDR2 as LQKENI. CDR3 length equals 16 residues. CDR3 coding DNA: TGTGCCAGCTCACCACGGACTAGCGGGAAATACAATGAGCAGTTCTTC. This codes for CASSPRTSGKYNEQFF.

This chain joins TRBV7-9 and TRBJ1-1, with TRBD1 matching 7 bases. The germline V gene encodes CDR1 SEHNR and CDR2 FQNEAQ (reference sequence). This CDR3 has 14 residues. Trimming took 4 bases from V and 4 from J; bases not matched to a gene: 6. The CDR3 DNA sequence: TGTGCCAGCAGCTCCCAGGGGGATGGCACTGAAGCTTTCTTT. Translating it yields CASSSQGDGTEAFF.

V usage is TRBV11-2 and J usage is TRBJ2-1, with D possibly matching TRBD1 (5 bases). Between the trimmed V and J ends, which lost 6 bases and 0 bases, there was a span of 12 bases. Germline-derived CDR1 and CDR2 are SGHAT and FQNNGV. The CDR3 consists of 15 residues. The CDR3: CASRATGFSYNEQFF. As DNA, the CDR3 is TGTGCCAGCAGAGCAACAGGTTTCTCCTACAATGAGCAGTTCTTC.

The rearrangement uses TRBV6-1 and TRBJ1-3, with D hard to call. From germline, CDR1 is MNHNS and CDR2 SASEGT. Trimming took off 2 bases at V and 4 bases at J, with 12 bases between the two ends. There are 15 residues in the CDR3. As DNA, the CDR3 is TGTGCCAGCAGTGAAACCTTACAGTACGGAAACACCATATATTTT. This sequence encodes CASSETLQYGNTIYF.

V usage is TRBV10-3 and J usage is TRBJ1-5; D uncertain. Germline assignment: CDR1 ENHRY and CDR2 SYGVKD. Deletions cut 4 bases from V and 0 bases from J, with 10 bases between. This CDR3 comprises 15 residues. Here the CDR3 reads CAISAVGSSNQPQHF. The CDR3 bases are TGTGCCATCAGTGCAGTGGGCAGTAGCAATCAGCCCCAGCATTTT.

This sequence joins TRBV5-6 and TRBJ2-3, with D unclear. Trimming took 1 base from V and 0 from J, leaving 9 bases between them. The CDR3 runs 15 residues. In germline, CDR1 is SGHDT, CDR2 YYEEEE. As DNA, the CDR3 is TGTGCCAGCAGCTTGACTACACTAAGCACAGATACGCAGTATTTT. Amino acids: CASSLTTLSTDTQYF.

The chain has TRBV6-1 and TRBJ1-3; the D gene is possibly TRBD1 (5 bases). Trimming took 3 bases from V and 4 from J, leaving 10 bases between them. This CDR3 has 14 amino acids. Germline-derived CDR1 and CDR2 are MNHNS and SASEGT. CDR3: CASSEVAGGNTIYF. The CDR3 DNA follows: TGTGCCAGCAGTGAGGTCGCAGGGGGAAACACCATATATTTT.

This clone appeared a few times. The chain links TRBV7-2 to TRBJ1-5, with a tentative D call TRBD1 (6 bases). This CDR3 contains 16 residues. V was trimmed by 4 bases and J by 0 bases, leaving 13 bases between them. The germline CDR1 and CDR2 sequences are SGHTA and FQGNSA. The CDR3 DNA sequence: TGTGCCAGCAGCTCAGGGACAAGGATTAGCAATCAGCCCCAGCATTTT. It translates to CASSSGTRISNQPQHF.

The chain has TRBV27 and TRBJ2-3; the D is unclear. The germline V gene has CDR1 MNHEY and CDR2 SMNVEV (reference sequence). The CDR3 has 13 residues. V was cut by 2 bases and J by 3 bases, with 6 bases left in between. The CDR3 coding sequence is TGTGCCAGCAGTTTAGCGGTGACAGATACGCAGTATTTT. It yields the protein CASSLAVTDTQYF.

This clone has only one observation. The chain employs TRBV28 and TRBJ2-3; TRBD1 matches at 12 bases. The CDR3 has 15 amino acids. Germline V gene data show CDR1 as MDHEN and CDR2 as SYDVKM. The junction had 7 bases not matched to a gene; V was cut back by 6 bases and J by 6 bases. CDR3 sequence (DNA): TGTGCCAGCAGGGCGGGACAGGGGGCTTGGGATACGCAGTATTTT. Its translation: CASRAGQGAWDTQYF.

The V call is TRBV7-8, the J call TRBJ2-1, with a possible D match to TRBD2 (5 bases). CDR1 and CDR2 from the germline V gene are SGHVS and FQNEAQ. The CDR3 spans 15 residues. V lost 5 bases and J lost 1, with 12 bases in between. CDR3 in amino acids: CASSALGRSYNEQFF. In nucleotides, the CDR3 is TGTGCCAGCAGCGCACTAGGGCGGTCCTACAATGAGCAGTTCTTC.

Worth noting for this clone: This likely comes from a read error, as the CDR3 has no conserved phenylalanine or tryptophan at its end. No DNA is shown, since the ends of the CDR3 on it are uncertain; the CDR3 is the one TCRdb lists. This chain links TRBV28 with TRBJ2-6; the table's D gene call, TRBD2, was not cross checked with the DNA. Germline CDR1 is MDHEN and CDR2 is SYDVKM. The CDR3 has 11 amino acids, counting both end residues. CDR3 protein: CASSSWRGGGP.

This clone was seen just once. The chain is built from TRBV25-1 and TRBJ1-2; 8 positions match TRBD1. This CDR3 is 17 amino acids long. Germline V lookup: CDR1 MGHDK, CDR2 SYGVNS. J gave up 0 bases and V 3 bases, and 9 bases lay outside the gene matches. The CDR3 region has the DNA TGTGCCAGCAGTGATCCCCAGGGGGCTCCAGCTAACTATGGCTACACCTTC. It is translated as CASSDPQGAPANYGYTF.

This chain links TRBV27 with TRBJ2-3; D ambiguous. Trimming took 6 bases from V and 1 from J, leaving 11 bases between them. Germline loops: CDR1 MNHEY, CDR2 SMNVEV (reference sequence). This CDR3 is 14 amino acids long. The CDR3 loop reads CASRPRVGTDTQYF. CDR3 coding DNA: TGTGCCAGCAGGCCTCGGGTGGGCACAGATACGCAGTATTTT.

The chain recombines TRBV7-2 with TRBJ1-2; D perhaps matches TRBD1 (6 bases). The CDR3 covers 16 residues. Trimming shortened V by 1 base and J by 4 bases, and 16 bases separated the two germline ends. Germline-derived CDR1 and CDR2 are SGHTA and FQGNSA. CDR3 DNA sequence: TGTGCCAGCAGCTTAGGGGGGCAGGGTACCCTCTATGGCTACACCTTC. Translating gives CASSLGGQGTLYGYTF.